This TCR beta chain was sequenced in a study of blood T cell repertoires in COVID-19. About the study: Researchers got acute and convalescent COVID-19 samples from the United States, Italy and Spain. In each case, the material was cDNA or gDNA derived from T cells, B-cell-depleted T cells, or PBMCs.

In this sample, this clone turned up a few times. Authors' methods: It was from reference gene primer amplification that nucleated cell counts were estimated. Data came from immunoSEQ multiplex PCR; TCRdb stores just in-frame clones and leaves some out. Clone size and the V and J calls come from that table; the DNA yielded D and trimming. The sample yields fewer than 200,000 clones, about 80% seen once. Germline values: CDR1 WSHSY, CDR2 SAAADI. Trimming cost V 4 bases and J 5 bases, with 15 bases left between them. This CDR3 contains 14 residues. Sequencing used peripheral blood. V is TRBV10-2 and J is TRBJ2-7; D gene uncertain. The sequence was collected from a woman in her seventies with acute or convalescent COVID-19. In DNA, the CDR3 is TGCGCCAGCAGTGGAGGTAGCCGTTGGAACGAGCAGTACTTC. Amino acids: CASSGGSRWNEQYF.